The clone carrying this T cell receptor (beta chain) showed up many times. The antigen is unknown. This specimen belongs to a study of T cell repertoires in cytomegalovirus infection. Looking at the study overall: CMV infection together with matching HLA type was indicated by public TCR beta signatures. Broader study findings: The ex vivo response showed dominance by HLA-C-restricted CMV-specific TCR beta clonotypes. Of the TCR beta families, the public ones yielded a cumulative frequency that identified carriers of CMV plus the relevant HLA.

Trimming removed 1 base from V and 5 bases from J, with 8 bases in between. Germline assignment: CDR1 SGHTA and CDR2 FQGNSA. The CDR3 length is 13 residues. One entry per CDR3 protein, called by TCRdb with MiXCR from the reads. Altogether some 280,000 distinct CDR3 sequences are present, around 15% being singletons, with the ten largest covering around 8.7%. Sequenced input: PBMCs. This TCR came from a human donor in good health (CMV status not recorded). Some clones in this sample may be carry-over from other donors' samples. The J gene is TRBJ1-1, the V gene TRBV7-2, with a tentative D call TRBD1 (5 bases). The CDR3 is CASSLVRGTEAFF. The CDR3 DNA reads TGTGCCAGCAGCTTAGTAAGGGGTACTGAAGCTTTCTTT. The full variable domain, rest sourced from reference TRBV7-2 and TRBJ1-1, is GAGVSQSPSNKVTEKGKDVELRCDPISGHTALYWYRQSLGQGLEFLIYFQGNSAPDKSGLPSDRFSAERTGGSVSTLTIQRTQQEDSAVYLCASSLVRGTEAFFGQGTRLTVV.